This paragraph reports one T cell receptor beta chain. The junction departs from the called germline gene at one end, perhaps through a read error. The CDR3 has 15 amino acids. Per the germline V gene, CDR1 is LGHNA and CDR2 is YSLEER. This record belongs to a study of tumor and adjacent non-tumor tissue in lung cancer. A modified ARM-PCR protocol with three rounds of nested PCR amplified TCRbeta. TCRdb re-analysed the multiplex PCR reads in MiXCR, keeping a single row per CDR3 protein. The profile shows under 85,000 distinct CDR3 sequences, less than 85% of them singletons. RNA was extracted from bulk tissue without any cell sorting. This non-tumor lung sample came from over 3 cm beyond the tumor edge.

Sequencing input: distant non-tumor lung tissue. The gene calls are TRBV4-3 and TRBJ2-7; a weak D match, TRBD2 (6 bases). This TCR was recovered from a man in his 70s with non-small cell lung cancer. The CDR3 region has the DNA TGCGCCAGCAATCCGTCGGCCGGGGGTAGCTACGAACAGTACTTC. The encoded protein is CASNPSAGGSYEQYF.